This T cell receptor (beta chain) was retrieved from a study of beta chain features in type 1 diabetes (dated 2018 in TCRdb). Turning to the overall study: No differences in mean age, gender distribution, total cell number or subset yield were found between patients and healthy donors. Across all samples, fewer than 110,000,000 sorted cells were examined, and cell number per subset correlated strongly with RNA yield. The study compared TCRB repertoires of sorted circulating CD4+ T cell subsets between recently diagnosed type 1 diabetes patients and matched healthy donors. Regulatory and stem cell-like memory subsets were isolated from only 8 patients and roughly 8 healthy donors, whereas naive and central memory subsets came from all 30 or so donors.

Points on this clone: Its antigen specificity is not known. No much larger clonotype is one base removed from it; base qualities were not supplied.

Measured from the cysteine to the phenylalanine, the CDR3 is 15 residues long. Of the read, only the CDR3 DNA is kept; its 45 bases are in frame from base 1. V and J lose 4 bases and 0 bases, and a span of 13 bases separates them. For CDR1 and CDR2, the germline V gene lists MGHDK and SYGVNS. Each donor gave one peripheral blood draw, averaging approximately 120 mL, which was collected into heparinised tubes. Using a panel that included CD45RO, CCR7, CD25, CD127, CD95 and CD27, naive, central memory, regulatory and stem cell-like memory CD4+ T cells were sorted on a BD FACSAria II. Purity was above 95% for every sorted population. PBMCs were isolated immediately by Lymphoprep density gradient centrifugation and stained directly without culture. So that batch effects would be minimized, each experiment stained and sorted samples in pairs, pairing one healthy donor with one patient. The entire isolated RNA was reverse transcribed using the High Capacity cDNA Reverse Transcription Kit, and thus expressed TCRB transcripts were sequenced. Deep immunoSEQ sequencing was performed on naive, central memory and regulatory T cell samples, with an average of approximately 4 million total reads per sample. Sorted cells were lysed in RLT buffer and RNA was extracted with DNase-treated RNeasy Micro or Mini kits, depending on cell number. Each cell subset was processed on its own to prevent cross-contamination, while patient and healthy donor samples were processed together. The immunoSEQ multiplex PCR was used to amplify TCRB sequences from cDNA, generating 87-bp fragments that spanned the CDR3 region. Sequencing of the amplicons was done on the Illumina HiSeq platform. The study's own analysis went as follows. Synthetic template baselines were used to correct PCR bias computationally, reads within Hamming distance 2 were collapsed, and singletons that could not be merged were discarded. Reads were aligned to IMGT to assign V, D and J genes, CDR3 length, and insertions or deletions at six rearrangement sites. Clonotype counts were normalized to sorted cell number within each subset before computing true diversity and Gini coefficients with the tcR R package. Repertoire sharing was quantified using the overlap coefficient calculated on TCRB nucleotide sequences. Here the immuneACCESS table is served through TCRdb, limited to in-frame sequences with V and J called. Missing clones are a known gap in these copies; in checked studies unresolved V genes cover under half, and the rest lacks a known reason. From that table come the V and J calls and clone size; the DNA was used to work out D and trimming. The sample contains 100,000 to 150,000 clones, approximately 10% of them found a single time. Approximately 0.7% of the sample belongs to the ten largest clones.

The full study reports these points: Because cDNA rather than genomic DNA was sequenced, highly expressing activated cells could have been over-represented, although no difference in activation and CD3 levels was found between groups. Naive, central memory and regulatory TCRB repertoires appeared to be more similar among patients than among healthy donors. PCR might favor shorter templates, but patient and control samples were amplified and corrected together, so any skew would affect both groups equally. Because the HLA sub-analyses included only small numbers of individuals, any influence of HLA type on TCRB rearrangement was left unresolved. Type 1 diabetes patients showed a moderate but significant shortening of TCRB CDR3 length in all four CD4+ subsets. At VDJ recombination sites, type 1 diabetes patients had fewer insertions and more deleted nucleotides, which implies abnormalities in thymic rearrangement.

The source material was central memory CD4+ T cells from blood. The chain is made from TRBV25-1 and TRBJ2-7; a tentative D match to TRBD2 spans 5 bases. The sequence derives from a man aged 25 to 45 with type 1 diabetes. The nucleotides read TGTGCCAGCAGTGTCGGAGGTAGTCACTCCTACGAGCAGTACTTC. Its protein product is CASSVGGSHSYEQYF.